This T cell receptor beta chain comes out of a study of breast tumors, draining lymph nodes, adjacent tissues. Breast cancer patients provided tissue from their axillary draining lymph nodes. The V gene's germline CDR1 is MNHEY and CDR2 SVGEGT. The V and J ends lost 7 bases and 4 bases, in that order; junction bases with no gene match: 9. This CDR3 has 15 residues. TCRdb itself ran the multiplex PCR reads through MiXCR, one entry per CDR3 protein. The table records 250,000 or so distinct CDR3 sequences, 30% of them present only once. This clonotype was seen a few times. The chain is built from TRBV6-2 or TRBV6-3 and TRBJ2-5; 10 positions match TRBD2. The sequencing input was axillary lymph node tissue. The TCR was taken from a female donor with breast cancer. Some clones in this sample may be carry-over from other donors' samples. The CDR3: CASTPLAGARETQYF. The DNA for the CDR3 is TGTGCCAGCACCCCGCTAGCGGGAGCTCGAGAGACCCAGTACTTC.